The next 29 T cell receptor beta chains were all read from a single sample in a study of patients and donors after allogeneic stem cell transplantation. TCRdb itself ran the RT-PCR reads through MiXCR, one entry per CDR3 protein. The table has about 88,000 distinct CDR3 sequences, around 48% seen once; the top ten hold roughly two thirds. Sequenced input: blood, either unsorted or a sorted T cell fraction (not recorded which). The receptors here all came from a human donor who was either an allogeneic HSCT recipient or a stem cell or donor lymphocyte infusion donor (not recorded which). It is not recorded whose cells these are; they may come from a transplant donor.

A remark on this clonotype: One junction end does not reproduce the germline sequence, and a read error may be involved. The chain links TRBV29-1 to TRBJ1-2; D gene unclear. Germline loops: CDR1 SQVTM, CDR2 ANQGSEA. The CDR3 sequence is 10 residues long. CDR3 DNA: TGCAGCGTTGAAGAAGCTGGCTACACCTTT. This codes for CSVEEAGYTF.

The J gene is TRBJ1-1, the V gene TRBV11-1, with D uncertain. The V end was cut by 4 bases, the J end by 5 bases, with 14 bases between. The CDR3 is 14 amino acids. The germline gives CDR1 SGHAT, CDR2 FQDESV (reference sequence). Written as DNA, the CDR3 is TGTGCCAGCAGCTCCCCGGCAGAGAGGACTGAAGCTTTCTTT. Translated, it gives CASSSPAERTEAFF.

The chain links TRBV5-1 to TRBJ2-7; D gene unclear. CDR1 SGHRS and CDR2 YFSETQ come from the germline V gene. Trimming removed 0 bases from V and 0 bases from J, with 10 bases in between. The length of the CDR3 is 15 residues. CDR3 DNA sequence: TGCGCCAGCAGCTTGGGACCGGGCCGCTCCTACGAGCAGTACTTC. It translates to CASSLGPGRSYEQYF.

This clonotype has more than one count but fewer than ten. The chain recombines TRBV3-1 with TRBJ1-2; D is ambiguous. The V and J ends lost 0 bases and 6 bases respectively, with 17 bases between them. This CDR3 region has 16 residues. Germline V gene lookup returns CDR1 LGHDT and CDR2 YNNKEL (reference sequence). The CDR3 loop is CASSQEVTRRPDGYTF. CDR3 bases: TGTGCCAGCAGCCAAGAGGTTACTAGGAGGCCGGATGGCTACACCTTC. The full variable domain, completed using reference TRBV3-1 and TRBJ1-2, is DTAVSQTPKYLVTQMGNDKSIKCEQNLGHDTMYWYKQDSKKFLKIMFSYNNKELIINETVPNRFSPKSPDKAHLNLHINSLELGDSAVYFCASSQEVTRRPDGYTFGSGTRLTVV.

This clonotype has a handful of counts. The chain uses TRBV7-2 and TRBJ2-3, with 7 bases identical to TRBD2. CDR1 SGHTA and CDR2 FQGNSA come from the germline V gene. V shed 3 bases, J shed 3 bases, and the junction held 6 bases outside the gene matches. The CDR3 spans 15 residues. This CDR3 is CASSFGRELTDTQYF. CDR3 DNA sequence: TGTGCCAGCAGCTTCGGGCGGGAGTTAACAGATACGCAGTATTTT.

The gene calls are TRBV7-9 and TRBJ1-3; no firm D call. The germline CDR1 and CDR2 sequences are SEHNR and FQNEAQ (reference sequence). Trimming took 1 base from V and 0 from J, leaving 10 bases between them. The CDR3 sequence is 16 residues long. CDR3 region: CASSLEGLLSGNTIYF. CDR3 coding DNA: TGTGCCAGCAGCTTAGAAGGACTTCTCTCTGGAAACACCATATATTTT.

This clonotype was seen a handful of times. CDR3 DNA sequence: TGTGCCAGCAGCCAACTAGCGGGAGCCCGGGGTGAGCAGTTCTTC. Translating gives CASSQLAGARGEQFF. The chain links TRBV14 to TRBJ2-1; TRBD2 matches at 10 bases. V trimming: 2 bases; J trimming: 9 bases; junction bases outside the gene matches: 7. The CDR3 consists of 15 residues. Germline CDR1 reads SGHDN; CDR2 reads FVKESK.

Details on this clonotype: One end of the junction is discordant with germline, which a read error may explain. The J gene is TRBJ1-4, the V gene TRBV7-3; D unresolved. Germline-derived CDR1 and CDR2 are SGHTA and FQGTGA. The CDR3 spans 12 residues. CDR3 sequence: CERADQEEKLFF. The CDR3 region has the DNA TGCGAGAGGGCGGACCAAGAAGAAAAACTGTTTTTT. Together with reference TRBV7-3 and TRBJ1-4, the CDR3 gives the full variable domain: GAGVSQTPSNKVTEKGKYVELRCDPISGHTALYWYRQSLGQGPEFLIYFQGTGAADDSGLPNDRFFAVRPEGSVSTLKIQRTERGDSAVYLCERADQEEKLFFGSGTQLSVL.

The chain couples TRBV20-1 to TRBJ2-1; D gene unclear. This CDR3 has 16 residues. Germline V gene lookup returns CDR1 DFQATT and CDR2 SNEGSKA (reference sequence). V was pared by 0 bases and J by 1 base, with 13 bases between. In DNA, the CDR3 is TGCAGTGCTAGAGATTCCTCCTTGGATTCCTACAATGAGCAGTTCTTC. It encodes CSARDSSLDSYNEQFF.

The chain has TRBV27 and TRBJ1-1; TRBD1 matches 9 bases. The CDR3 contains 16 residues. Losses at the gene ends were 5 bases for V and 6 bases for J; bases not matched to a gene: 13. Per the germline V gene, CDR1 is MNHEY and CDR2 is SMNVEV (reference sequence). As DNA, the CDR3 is TGTGCCAGCAGTACCCACCTGGGACAGGGTGCTTCTGAAGCTTTCTTT. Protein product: CASSTHLGQGASEAFF.

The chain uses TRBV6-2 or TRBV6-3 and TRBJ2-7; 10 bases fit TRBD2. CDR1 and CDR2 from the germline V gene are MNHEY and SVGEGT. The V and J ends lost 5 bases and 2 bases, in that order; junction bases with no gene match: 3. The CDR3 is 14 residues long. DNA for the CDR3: TGTGCCAGCAGTGGACTAGCGGCAACCTACGAGCAGTACTTC. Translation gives CASSGLAATYEQYF.

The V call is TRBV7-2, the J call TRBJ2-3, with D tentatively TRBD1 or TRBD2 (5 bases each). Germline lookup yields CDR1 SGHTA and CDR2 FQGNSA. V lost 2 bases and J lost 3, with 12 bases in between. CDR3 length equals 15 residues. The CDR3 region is CASSLWAWGTDTQYF. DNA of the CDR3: TGTGCCAGCAGCTTATGGGCGTGGGGGACAGATACGCAGTATTTT.

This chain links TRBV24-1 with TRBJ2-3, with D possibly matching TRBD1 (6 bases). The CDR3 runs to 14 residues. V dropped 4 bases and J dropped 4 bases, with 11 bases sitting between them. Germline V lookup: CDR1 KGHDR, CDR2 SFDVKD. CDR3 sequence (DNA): TGTGCCACCAGTGACCCCAGGGGTGCAGATACGCAGTATTTT. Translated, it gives CATSDPRGADTQYF.

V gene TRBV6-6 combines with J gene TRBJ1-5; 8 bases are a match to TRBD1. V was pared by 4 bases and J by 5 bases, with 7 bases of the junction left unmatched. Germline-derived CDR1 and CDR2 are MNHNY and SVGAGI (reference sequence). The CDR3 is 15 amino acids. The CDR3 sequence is CASSFTDRADQPQHF. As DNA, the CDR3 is TGTGCCAGCAGTTTCACGGACAGGGCTGATCAGCCCCAGCATTTT.

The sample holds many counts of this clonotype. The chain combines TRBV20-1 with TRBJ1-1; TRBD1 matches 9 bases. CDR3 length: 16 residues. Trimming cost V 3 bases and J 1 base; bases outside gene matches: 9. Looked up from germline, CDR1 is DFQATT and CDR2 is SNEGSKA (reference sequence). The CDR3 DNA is TGCAGTGCTAGGGATCCCTGGACAGGGGCGAACACTGAAGCTTTCTTT. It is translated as CSARDPWTGANTEAFF.

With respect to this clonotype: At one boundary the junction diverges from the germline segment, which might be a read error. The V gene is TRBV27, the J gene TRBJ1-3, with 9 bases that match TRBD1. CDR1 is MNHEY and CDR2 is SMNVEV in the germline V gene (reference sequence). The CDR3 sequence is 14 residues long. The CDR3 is CASSGQGFGITIYF. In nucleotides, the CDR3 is TGTGCCAGCAGTGGACAGGGGTTCGGAATCACCATATATTTT.

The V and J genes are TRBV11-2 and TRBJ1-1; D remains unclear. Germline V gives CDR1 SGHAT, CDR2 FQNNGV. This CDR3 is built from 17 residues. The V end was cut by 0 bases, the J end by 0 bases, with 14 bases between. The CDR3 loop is CASSLDWGWGMNTEAFF. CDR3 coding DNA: TGTGCCAGCAGCTTAGATTGGGGTTGGGGTATGAACACTGAAGCTTTCTTT.

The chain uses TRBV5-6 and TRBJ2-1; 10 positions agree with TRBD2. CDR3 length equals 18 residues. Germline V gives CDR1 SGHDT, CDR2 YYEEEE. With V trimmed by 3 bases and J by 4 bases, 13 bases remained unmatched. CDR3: CASSSYFAGTSAYNEQFF. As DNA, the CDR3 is TGTGCCAGCAGCTCGTACTTCGCGGGGACTAGCGCATACAATGAGCAGTTCTTC.

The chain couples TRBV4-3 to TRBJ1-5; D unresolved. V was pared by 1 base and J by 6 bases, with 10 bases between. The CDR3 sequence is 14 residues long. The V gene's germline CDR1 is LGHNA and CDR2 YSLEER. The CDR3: CASSQVRQFQPQHF. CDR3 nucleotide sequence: TGCGCCAGCAGCCAAGTCAGGCAGTTTCAGCCCCAGCATTTT.

The CDR3 DNA follows: TGCAGTGCTGGACCGGGGAGTGGGGCTTTCTTT. Translation gives CSAGPGSGAFF. J is TRBJ1-1 and V is TRBV20-1; no clear D. The CDR3 runs 11 residues. Germline V gene sequence: CDR1 DFQATT, CDR2 SNEGSKA (reference sequence). Trimming removed 5 bases at V and 11 bases at J, with 15 bases between.

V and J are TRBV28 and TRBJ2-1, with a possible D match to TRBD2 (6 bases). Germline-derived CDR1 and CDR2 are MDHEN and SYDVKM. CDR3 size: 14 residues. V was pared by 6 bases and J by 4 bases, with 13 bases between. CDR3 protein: CASRLALRYNEQFF. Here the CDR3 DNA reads TGTGCCAGCAGACTAGCTCTCCGATACAATGAGCAGTTCTTC.

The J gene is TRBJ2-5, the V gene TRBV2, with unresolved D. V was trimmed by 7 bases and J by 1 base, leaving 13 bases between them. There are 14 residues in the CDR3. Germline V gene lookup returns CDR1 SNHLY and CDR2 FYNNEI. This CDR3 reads CASKRSPTQETQYF. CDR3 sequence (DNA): TGTGCCAGCAAGAGATCACCTACCCAAGAGACCCAGTACTTC.

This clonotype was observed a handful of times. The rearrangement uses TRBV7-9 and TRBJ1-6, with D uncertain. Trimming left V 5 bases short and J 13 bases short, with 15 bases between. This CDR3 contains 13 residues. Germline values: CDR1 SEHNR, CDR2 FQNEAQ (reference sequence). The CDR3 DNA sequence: TGTGCCAGCAGCCTAAATCTGGGTCTCCCCCTCCACTTT. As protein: CASSLNLGLPLHF. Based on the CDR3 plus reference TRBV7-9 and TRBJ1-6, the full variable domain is DTGVSQNPRHKITKRGQNVTFRCDPISEHNRLYWYRQTLGQGPEFLTYFQNEAQLEKSRLLSDRFSAERPKGSFSTLEIQRTEQGDSAMYLCASSLNLGLPLHFGNGTRLTVT.

The CDR3 sequence: CASSQVESGFHEQYF. In DNA, the CDR3 is TGTGCCAGCAGCCAGGTTGAGTCAGGGTTTCACGAGCAGTACTTC. The V gene is TRBV27, the J gene TRBJ2-7; D might be TRBD1 (5 bases). Germline-derived CDR1 and CDR2 are MNHEY and SMNVEV (reference sequence). Deletions cut 6 bases from V and 5 bases from J, with 20 bases between. This CDR3 has 15 amino acids.

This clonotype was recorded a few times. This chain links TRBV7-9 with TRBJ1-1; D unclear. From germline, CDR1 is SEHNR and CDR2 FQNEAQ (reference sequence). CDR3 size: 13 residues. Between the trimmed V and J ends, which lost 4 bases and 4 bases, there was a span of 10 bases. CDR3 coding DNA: TGTGCCAGCAGCTCCAGTTGGTCCACTGAAGCTTTCTTT. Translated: CASSSSWSTEAFF. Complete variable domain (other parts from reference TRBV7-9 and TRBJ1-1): DTGVSQNPRHKITKRGQNVTFRCDPISEHNRLYWYRQTLGQGPEFLTYFQNEAQLEKSRLLSDRFSAERPKGSFSTLEIQRTEQGDSAMYLCASSSSWSTEAFFGQGTRLTVV.

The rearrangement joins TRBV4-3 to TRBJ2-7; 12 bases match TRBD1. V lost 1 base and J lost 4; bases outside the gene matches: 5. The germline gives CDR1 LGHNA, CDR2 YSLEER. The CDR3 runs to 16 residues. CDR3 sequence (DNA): TGCGCCAGCAGCCAAGTCCCGGGACAGGGGGCTTACGAGCAGTACTTC. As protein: CASSQVPGQGAYEQYF.

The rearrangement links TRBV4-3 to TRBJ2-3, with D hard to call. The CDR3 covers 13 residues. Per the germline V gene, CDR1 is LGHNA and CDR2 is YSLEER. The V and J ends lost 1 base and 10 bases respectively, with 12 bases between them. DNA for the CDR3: TGCGCCAGCAGCCAAGGGTATAAGACGGCGCAGTATTTT. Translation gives CASSQGYKTAQYF.

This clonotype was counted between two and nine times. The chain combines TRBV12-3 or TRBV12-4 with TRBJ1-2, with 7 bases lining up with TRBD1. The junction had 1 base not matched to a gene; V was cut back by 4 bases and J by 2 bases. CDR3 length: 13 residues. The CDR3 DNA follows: TGTGCCAGCAGTTCCAGGGGGAACTATGGCTACACCTTC. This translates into CASSSRGNYGYTF.

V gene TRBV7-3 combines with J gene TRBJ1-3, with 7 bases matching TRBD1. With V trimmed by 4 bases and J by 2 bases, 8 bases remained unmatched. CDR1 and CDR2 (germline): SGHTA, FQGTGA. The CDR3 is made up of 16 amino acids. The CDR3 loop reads CASSSGWTGAGNTIYF. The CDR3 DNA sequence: TGTGCCAGCAGCTCAGGCTGGACAGGAGCTGGAAACACCATATATTTT. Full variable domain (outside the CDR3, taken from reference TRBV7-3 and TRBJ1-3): GAGVSQTPSNKVTEKGKYVELRCDPISGHTALYWYRQSLGQGPEFLIYFQGTGAADDSGLPNDRFFAVRPEGSVSTLKIQRTERGDSAVYLCASSSGWTGAGNTIYFGEGSWLTVV.